This note documents a single TCR beta chain sequence. Produced via immunoSEQ multiplex PCR; TCRdb's table is partial and in-frame only. The sample yields 250,000 to 350,000 clones, approximately 81% seen once. These data come from a study of blood T cell repertoires in COVID-19. This TCR was recovered from a woman aged 45-65 years who had recovered from COVID-19. The sample consisted of PBMCs or T cells enriched from blood (not recorded which).

The CDR3 DNA follows: TGTGCCAGCAGTATTTTTCGTCCCGGGGAGCTGTTTTTT. Translation: CASSIFRPGELFF. This chain uses TRBV2 with TRBJ2-2; no clear D gene. CDR1 is SNHLY and CDR2 is FYNNEI in the germline V gene. Trimming removed 5 bases from V and 6 bases from J, with 10 bases in between. CDR3 length: 13 residues.